The following is a T cell receptor (beta chain) sequence with its context. Its antigen remains unknown. Reverse transcription of all isolated RNA meant that expressed TCRB transcripts were sequenced. Using immunoSEQ multiplex PCR, the repertoire was profiled, and TCRdb retains in-frame clones only, with some absent. This sample has 860,000 or so clones; roughly a sixth occur once, and the top ten carry 0.02% to 0.03%. These data belong to a study of beta chain features in type 1 diabetes. Whole-study results and caveats: Insertions were fewer and deletions more numerous at VDJ junctions in type 1 diabetes patients. Comparison showed that naive, central memory and Treg TCRB repertoires appeared more similar among patients than among healthy donors.

This clonotype originated in a young woman in good health. Sequenced: naive CD4+ T cells from blood.

CDR3 nucleotide sequence: TGTGCCAGCAGCCAAACCGGGGCTACTTCTCTAGCCAAAAACATTCAGTACTTC. Its translation is CASSQTGATSLAKNIQYF. The V and J genes are TRBV7-8 and TRBJ2-4; the D gene could be TRBD1 or TRBD2 (5 bases each). The CDR3 covers 18 residues. The germline V and J ends were trimmed by 5 bases and 0 bases, with 20 bases remaining between them. Germline CDR1 reads SGHVS; CDR2 reads FQNEAQ.